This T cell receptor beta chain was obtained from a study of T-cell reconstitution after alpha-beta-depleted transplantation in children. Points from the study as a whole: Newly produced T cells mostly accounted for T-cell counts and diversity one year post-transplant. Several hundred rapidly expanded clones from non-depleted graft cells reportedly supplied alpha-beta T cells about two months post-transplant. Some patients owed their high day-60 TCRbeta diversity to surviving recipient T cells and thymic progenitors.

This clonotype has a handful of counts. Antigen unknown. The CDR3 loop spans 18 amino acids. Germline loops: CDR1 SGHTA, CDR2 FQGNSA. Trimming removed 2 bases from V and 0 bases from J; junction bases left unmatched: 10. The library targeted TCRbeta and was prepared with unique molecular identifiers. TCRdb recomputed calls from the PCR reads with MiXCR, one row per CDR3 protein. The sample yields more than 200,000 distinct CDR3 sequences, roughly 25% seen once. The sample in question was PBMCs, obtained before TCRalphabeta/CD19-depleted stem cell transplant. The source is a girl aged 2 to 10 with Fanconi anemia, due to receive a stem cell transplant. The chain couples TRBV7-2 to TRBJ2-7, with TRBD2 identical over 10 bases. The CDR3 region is CASSLWIAGGQSSYEQYF. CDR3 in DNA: TGTGCCAGCAGCTTATGGATAGCGGGAGGCCAGAGCTCCTACGAGCAGTACTTC.